Below are 14 T cell receptor beta chains sequenced from a single sample in a study of T cell responses to AZD1222 COVID-19 vaccine. Clones were sequenced by immunoSEQ multiplex PCR, and TCRdb holds only the in-frame ones, with some missing. The table has some 150,000 clones, about 87% seen once. Specimen: peripheral blood, collected on day 0 of MenACWY control vaccination. These receptor sequences come from an adult in good health.

V and J are TRBV5-1 and TRBJ1-1, with D perhaps matching TRBD1 (5 bases). From germline, CDR1 is SGHRS and CDR2 YFSETQ. The CDR3 length is 15 residues. V was pared by 0 bases and J by 4 bases, with 13 bases between. This chain's CDR3 is CASSLGQAGGTEAFF. In DNA form, the CDR3 reads TGCGCCAGCAGCTTGGGTCAAGCCGGGGGCACTGAAGCTTTCTTT.

The chain couples TRBV19 to TRBJ1-5; tentative D call: TRBD1 (5 bases). This CDR3 region has 15 residues. Germline CDR1 LNHDA, CDR2 SQIVND (reference sequence). With 7 bases removed from V and 4 bases from J, the gap between germline ends came to 17 bases. The CDR3: CASTPTATPNQPQHF. CDR3 DNA sequence: TGTGCCAGTACCCCGACAGCGACACCGAATCAGCCCCAGCATTTT. The full variable domain, completed using reference TRBV19 and TRBJ1-5, is DGGITQSPKYLFRKEGQNVTLSCEQNLNHDAMYWYRQDPGQGLRLIYYSQIVNDFQKGDIAEGYSVSREKKESFPLTVTSAQKNPTAFYLCASTPTATPNQPQHFGDGTRLSIL.

This rearrangement joins TRBV7-2 to TRBJ1-5; a possible D gene is TRBD1 (5 bases). CDR3 size: 15 residues. Germline V lookup: CDR1 SGHTA, CDR2 FQGNSA. V lost 6 bases to trimming and J lost 11 bases, with 23 bases between them. The DNA of the CDR3 is TGTGCCAGCAGGGGGGTTTGGGATGGACCTTTGGCCCAGCATTTT. It specifies CASRGVWDGPLAQHF.

Many counts were recorded for this clone. This chain connects TRBV10-3 to TRBJ1-1; TRBD1 is a possible D gene (6 bases). V lost 3 bases and J 4 bases, leaving 9 bases between the germline ends. This CDR3 spans 13 amino acids. Germline CDR1 is ENHRY and CDR2 is SYGVKD. The CDR3 here is CAISETGTTEAFF. In DNA, the CDR3 is TGTGCCATCAGTGAAACAGGGACCACTGAAGCTTTCTTT.

V is TRBV2 and J is TRBJ1-5; no firm D call. The CDR3 length is 14 residues. Trimming stripped 3 bases from V and 6 bases from J, with 12 bases between. Per the germline V gene, CDR1 is SNHLY and CDR2 is FYNNEI. The chain's CDR3 is CASSEGTLSQPQHF. The CDR3 bases are TGTGCCAGCAGTGAGGGAACCCTGTCTCAGCCCCAGCATTTT. Complete variable domain (other parts from reference TRBV2 and TRBJ1-5): EPEVTQTPSHQVTQMGQEVILRCVPISNHLYFYWYRQILGQKVEFLVSFYNNEISEKSEIFDDQFSVERPDGSNFTLKIRSTKLEDSAMYFCASSEGTLSQPQHFGDGTRLSIL.

The chain combines TRBV5-1 with TRBJ2-2; TRBD1 matches 7 bases. The J segment lost 6 bases and the V segment lost 0 bases, leaving 2 bases of the junction unmatched. The CDR3 totals 14 residues. Germline V gives CDR1 SGHRS, CDR2 YFSETQ. The CDR3: CASSLGQGAGELFF. Here the CDR3 DNA reads TGCGCCAGCAGCTTGGGACAGGGTGCCGGGGAGCTGTTTTTT.

This clone occurred once. V is TRBV30 and J is TRBJ1-4; D is ambiguous. V was cut by 2 bases and J by 11 bases, with 18 bases left in between. The CDR3 runs 14 residues. Germline CDR1 GTSNPN, CDR2 SVGIG (reference sequence). CDR3 residues: CAWSRIPRSGKLFF. Written as DNA, the CDR3 is TGTGCCTGGAGTCGCATTCCGAGATCGGGCAAACTGTTTTTT. Complete variable domain (other parts from reference TRBV30 and TRBJ1-4): SQTIHQWPATLVQPVGSPLSLECTVEGTSNPNLYWYRQAAGRGLQLLFYSVGIGQISSEVPQNLSASRPQDRQFILSSKKLLLSDSGFYLCAWSRIPRSGKLFFGSGTQLSVL.

The chain recombines TRBV24-1 with TRBJ2-2; 15 positions match TRBD2. Trimming cost V 6 bases and J 7 bases; bases outside gene matches: 11. This CDR3 spans 18 amino acids. Germline V gene sequence: CDR1 KGHDR, CDR2 SFDVKD. The CDR3 region is CATSRWTSGRAGDGELFF. The CDR3 DNA reads TGTGCCACCAGTCGCTGGACTAGCGGGAGGGCCGGTGACGGGGAGCTGTTTTTT.

The V and J genes are TRBV11-2 and TRBJ2-1; D remains unclear. CDR1 is SGHAT and CDR2 is FQNNGV in the germline V gene. CDR3 length: 14 residues. V shed 0 bases and J shed 6 bases, with 9 bases lying between them. The CDR3 nucleotides read TGTGCCAGCAGCTTAGACCTCTTGGGCAATGAGCAGTTCTTC. Encoded protein: CASSLDLLGNEQFF.

DNA for the CDR3: TGTGCCAGCACCGGGACAGGGGGCCGTGGCTACACCTTC. Encoded protein: CASTGTGGRGYTF. The chain uses TRBV28 and TRBJ1-2; TRBD1 agrees at 12 bases. The CDR3 spans 13 residues. V was pared by 7 bases and J by 7 bases, with 4 bases of the junction left unmatched. From germline, CDR1 is MDHEN and CDR2 SYDVKM.

This rearrangement joins TRBV24-1 to TRBJ1-5; D perhaps matches TRBD1 (5 bases). CDR3 size: 14 residues. V lost 7 bases and J lost 2, with 11 bases in between. Germline CDR1 reads KGHDR; CDR2 reads SFDVKD. CDR3 coding DNA: TGTGCCACCAGCGAGGGGTATGGCAATCAGCCCCAGCATTTT. This sequence encodes CATSEGYGNQPQHF.

This rearrangement joins TRBV5-1 to TRBJ2-7; D is possibly TRBD1 or TRBD2 (5 bases each). Trimming pared 0 bases from V and 3 bases from J, leaving 13 bases between. CDR1 and CDR2 (germline): SGHRS, YFSETQ. This CDR3 has 15 residues. In DNA, the CDR3 is TGCGCCAGCAGCTTGGTCCTCCAGGGACGCTACGAGCAGTACTTC. Amino acid sequence: CASSLVLQGRYEQYF.

The J gene is TRBJ2-3, the V gene TRBV12-5; D gene unclear. Between the trimmed V and J ends, which lost 0 bases and 2 bases, there was a span of 12 bases. Looked up from germline, CDR1 is LGHNT and CDR2 is FRNRAP. CDR3 length: 16 residues. In DNA, the CDR3 is TGTGCTAGTGGTTTGGTAGGTGGTGGCTACACAGATACGCAGTATTTT. Translation gives CASGLVGGGYTDTQYF.

V gene TRBV18 combines with J gene TRBJ1-4; D unresolved. The CDR3 covers 13 residues. The V gene's germline CDR1 is KGHSH and CDR2 LQKENI. The V and J ends lost 6 bases and 8 bases respectively, with 13 bases between them. The DNA of the CDR3 is TGTGCCAGCTCCCAGGCGAAGGCGGAAAAACTGTTTTTT. Translation: CASSQAKAEKLFF.